This T cell receptor beta chain stems from a study of yellow fever vaccine responses in identical twins. This clonotype was detected a few times. From germline, CDR1 is LGHNA and CDR2 YNFKEQ. The CDR3 loop spans 16 amino acids. Germline trimming cut 4 bases from V and 8 bases from J; bases unmatched to any gene: 11. TCRdb called the RT-PCR reads again in MiXCR, with one record for every CDR3 protein. Among about 6,000 distinct CDR3 sequences, approximately 65% were seen once, and the ten largest hold roughly 4%. Sequencing was performed on T cells from blood (PBMCs), unsorted or a sorted subset (not recorded which), taken before or after yellow fever vaccination (not recorded which). The source is a woman in her late teens or twenties who received the yellow fever vaccine. The V call is TRBV4-2, the J call TRBJ1-4, with 9 bases identical to TRBD1. CDR3 region: CASSPNYGTGLEKLFF. In DNA, the CDR3 is TGTGCCAGCAGCCCTAACTACGGGACAGGGCTAGAAAAACTGTTTTTT.